A selection of T cell receptor beta chains follows, all from one sample in a study of T cell responses to AZD1222 COVID-19 vaccine. Profiling relied on immunoSEQ multiplex PCR, and the TCRdb table lists in-frame clones only, not all of them. This sample has about 39,000 clones, with 90% found just once. The sequenced sample was peripheral blood, obtained 28 days after the second AZD1222 dose. The source is an adult who received the AZD1222 COVID-19 vaccine. Each CDR3 is given with its conserved first and last residue. Fields, in order: clone size, J gene, V gene, D gene, CDR3 protein, CDR3 DNA. D genes are given only for firm matches. A clone size is listed for some rows: how often the clone was seen (once, few, many), or a class if it is expanded.

>.|TRBJ2-1|TRBV5-6|TRBD1
CASSADRGRAYNEQFF
TGTGCCAGCAGCGCCGACAGGGGGCGGGCCTACAATGAGCAGTTCTTC
>.|TRBJ1-6|TRBV6-5|.
CASRGIFNSPLHF
TGTGCCAGCAGAGGGATCTTTAATTCACCCCTCCACTTT
>.|TRBJ1-4|TRBV30|TRBD1
CAFRDSGFEKLFF
TGTGCCTTCCGGGACAGCGGATTTGAAAAACTGTTTTTT
>.|TRBJ1-6|TRBV19|.
CASSRDNSPLHF
TGTGCCAGTAGTAGAGACAATTCACCCCTCCACTTT
>.|TRBJ1-6|TRBV7-2|.
CASSLPTLRIDF
TGTGCCAGCAGCTTGCCCACGCTACGTATCGACTTT
>.|TRBJ2-1|TRBV7-9|.
CASSLEPLLSYNEQFF
TGTGCCAGCAGCTTAGAACCCCTCCTGTCCTACAATGAGCAGTTCTTC
>.|TRBJ2-2|TRBV6-5|.
CASISPATGELFF
TGTGCCAGCATCTCCCCCGCCACCGGGGAGCTGTTTTTT
>.|TRBJ1-2|TRBV27|TRBD1
CASSSGDSLVGGYTF
TGTGCCAGCAGTTCCGGGGACAGTCTCGTCGGTGGCTACACCTTC
>.|TRBJ1-5|TRBV6-5|.
CASSVRGDGNQPQHF
TGTGCCAGCAGCGTAAGGGGAGATGGCAATCAGCCCCAGCATTTT
>.|TRBJ1-2|TRBV6-1|.
CASSGRRRDSNYGYTF
TGTGCCAGCAGTGGAAGGAGACGGGACTCAAACTATGGCTACACCTTC
>.|TRBJ2-7|TRBV6-2/TRBV6-3|.
CASSYSIGTLGGEQYF
TGTGCCAGCAGTTACTCGATAGGGACCCTGGGGGGCGAGCAGTACTTC
>few|TRBJ2-1|TRBV12-3/TRBV12-4|TRBD2
CASSRGGNEQFF
TGTGCCAGCAGTCGGGGGGGAAATGAGCAGTTCTTC
>.|TRBJ1-2|TRBV7-9|.
CASSLADLAGTYGYTF
TGTGCCAGCAGCTTAGCCGACCTGGCCGGGACCTATGGCTACACCTTC
>.|TRBJ1-2|TRBV9|.
CASSGTYGYTF
TGTGCCAGCAGCGGGACCTATGGCTACACCTTC
>few|TRBJ1-6|TRBV6-5|.
CASVGVINSPLHF
TGTGCCAGCGTCGGAGTTATAAATTCACCCCTCCACTTT
>once|TRBJ1-2|TRBV6-6|TRBD1
CASSYGPGTGTYGYTF
TGTGCCAGCAGTTACGGTCCCGGGACAGGGACCTATGGCTACACCTTC
>.|TRBJ2-7|TRBV7-2|TRBD1
CASSLARTGLAPYEQYF
TGTGCCAGCAGCTTAGCCCGGACAGGGCTGGCCCCCTACGAGCAGTACTTC
>.|TRBJ2-1|TRBV6-2/TRBV6-3|TRBD2
CASSYVAGGPGEQFF
TGTGCCAGCAGTTATGTAGCGGGGGGGCCGGGTGAGCAGTTCTTC
>.|TRBJ1-2|TRBV30|.
CAWVSVNYGYTF
TGTGCCTGGGTTTCAGTGAACTATGGCTACACCTTC
>.|TRBJ1-1|TRBV5-1|.
CASSLEGLNTEAFF
TGCGCCAGCAGCTTGGAGGGACTGAACACTGAAGCTTTCTTT